This T cell receptor (beta chain) emerged from a study of cytomegalovirus exposure and HLA in healthy donors. Germline loops: CDR1 SGHRS, CDR2 YFSETQ. CDR3 length equals 15 residues. The ends lost 7 bases at V and 7 bases at J; junction bases unmatched: 8. The PCR used 60 Vbeta and 13 Jbeta primers. Sequencing was performed with immunoSEQ multiplex PCR; in TCRdb, only in-frame clones are kept and a portion is missing. The sample has 250,000 or so clones, 80% to 85% seen once. Material for sequencing was PBMCs. This chain uses TRBV5-1 with TRBJ1-6; 10 positions agree with TRBD1. This receptor was taken from a woman aged 55-70 years in good health and CMV-seropositive. CDR3 amino acids: CASREWDRGNSPLHF. In DNA form, the CDR3 reads TGCGCCAGCCGCGAATGGGACAGGGGAAATTCACCCCTCCACTTT.